One and the same sample provided the 16 T cell receptor beta chains below, sequenced in a study of beta chain features in type 1 diabetes. TCRB transcripts that were expressed got sequenced, as all of the isolated RNA had been reverse transcribed. Clones were sequenced by immunoSEQ multiplex PCR, and TCRdb holds only the in-frame ones, with some missing. The data show roughly 300,000 clones, 8% seen once. Sequencing input: central memory CD4+ T cells from blood. The receptors shown here come from a woman aged 18-30 years in good health.

The genes are TRBV7-3 and TRBJ2-6; D may be TRBD2 (6 bases). Trimming cost V 5 bases and J 4 bases, with 15 bases left between them. Germline V CDR1 and CDR2: SGHTA, FQGTGA. There are 16 residues in the CDR3. The CDR3 reads CASSPPGAGGANVLTF. The CDR3 nucleotides read TGTGCCAGCAGCCCGCCCGGGGCGGGGGGGGCCAACGTCCTGACTTTC.

The rearrangement links TRBV2 to TRBJ2-4, with D perhaps TRBD2 (6 bases). This CDR3 spans 16 amino acids. The V end was cut by 5 bases, the J end by 7 bases, with 21 bases between. Germline V lookup: CDR1 SNHLY, CDR2 FYNNEI. The CDR3 sequence is CASSRDSTGGRNIQYF. The CDR3 region has the DNA TGTGCCAGCAGTCGCGATTCGACTGGAGGGAGGAACATTCAGTACTTC.

This clone appeared a few times. The V gene is TRBV28, the J gene TRBJ2-7; tentative D call: TRBD2 (5 bases). Deletions cut 5 bases from V and 5 bases from J, with 19 bases between. Germline V gene lookup returns CDR1 MDHEN and CDR2 SYDVKM. The CDR3 sequence is 15 residues long. The CDR3 DNA reads TGTGCCAGCAGTCCCCCCGGGATCACTTCCCACGAGCAGTACTTC. Protein sequence: CASSPPGITSHEQYF.

The rearrangement joins TRBV25-1 to TRBJ1-4; D not certain. This CDR3 has 13 residues. Looked up from germline, CDR1 is MGHDK and CDR2 is SYGVNS. V gave up 1 base and J gave up 7 bases, with 7 bases separating them. The CDR3 loop is CASSELWVEKLFF. CDR3 nucleotide sequence: TGTGCCAGCAGTGAATTGTGGGTTGAAAAACTGTTTTTT.

The V gene is TRBV7-9, the J gene TRBJ1-5; D perhaps matches TRBD1 (6 bases). The CDR3 totals 16 residues. V gave up 5 bases and J gave up 0 bases, with 14 bases separating them. Germline CDR1 reads SEHNR; CDR2 reads FQNEAQ (reference sequence). As DNA, the CDR3 is TGTGCCAGCAGCACCGGACAGTTAGATAGCAATCAGCCCCAGCATTTT. The encoded protein is CASSTGQLDSNQPQHF.

The chain couples TRBV19 to TRBJ2-6; unclear D gene. The CDR3 is 16 amino acids. Germline V gene data show CDR1 as LNHDA and CDR2 as SQIVND (reference sequence). V was trimmed by 6 bases and J by 0 bases, leaving 12 bases between them. The chain's CDR3 is CASSRGLGSGANVLTF. The CDR3 nucleotides read TGTGCCAGTAGCCGAGGATTGGGCTCTGGGGCCAACGTCCTGACTTTC.

Only a few counts were recorded for this clone. The chain employs TRBV11-2 and TRBJ1-1, with D maybe TRBD1 (6 bases). The CDR3 has 15 amino acids. V lost 4 bases and J lost 1, with 13 bases in between. Germline values: CDR1 SGHAT, CDR2 FQNNGV. CDR3 loop: CASSYRGGANTEAFF. As DNA, the CDR3 is TGTGCCAGCAGCTACCGAGGGGGGGCGAACACTGAAGCTTTCTTT.

This clone showed up just a few times. J is TRBJ2-3 and V is TRBV18, with TRBD1 as a possible D gene (5 bases). The CDR3 runs to 16 residues. The ends were cut back, 8 bases at V and 2 bases at J, with 20 bases in the middle. Germline V gives CDR1 KGHSH, CDR2 LQKENI. For the CDR3, the DNA is TGTGCCAGCGGAATTATTGGGGCGCCGAACACAGATACGCAGTATTTT. Translating gives CASGIIGAPNTDTQYF.

This clone was seen only a few times. The chain has TRBV7-2 and TRBJ2-5; D is undetermined. The CDR3 is 13 residues long. The germline V gene has CDR1 SGHTA and CDR2 FQGNSA. V was shortened by 4 bases and J by 4 bases, with 10 bases between the two germline ends. The CDR3 loop is CASSWQNRETQYF. As DNA, the CDR3 is TGTGCCAGCAGCTGGCAGAATAGAGAGACCCAGTACTTC.

The rearrangement uses TRBV25-1 and TRBJ2-1, with 9 bases matching TRBD2. CDR3 length: 16 amino acids. From germline, CDR1 is MGHDK and CDR2 SYGVNS. J lost 7 bases, V lost 1 base, and 8 bases had no gene match. The CDR3 spells CASSESSGRFSNEQFF. The CDR3 DNA is TGTGCCAGCAGTGAATCAAGCGGGAGGTTTTCGAATGAGCAGTTCTTC.

This sequence joins TRBV15 and TRBJ2-1, with 8 bases aligning to TRBD2. V was clipped by 1 base and J by 4 bases; unmatched bases: 6. Per the germline V gene, CDR1 is LNHNV and CDR2 is YYDKDF (reference sequence). The CDR3 loop spans 16 amino acids. Here the CDR3 reads CATSRARGASYNEQFF. The CDR3 nucleotides are TGTGCCACCAGCAGAGCGCGGGGGGCTTCATACAATGAGCAGTTCTTC.

V is TRBV4-2 and J is TRBJ1-2; maybe TRBD1 (6 bases). This CDR3 is built from 15 residues. V was pared by 0 bases and J by 8 bases, with 16 bases between. The germline CDR1 and CDR2 sequences are LGHNA and YNFKEQ. The CDR3 sequence: CASSQEEMGAIGYTF. Written as DNA, the CDR3 is TGTGCCAGCAGCCAAGAGGAGATGGGGGCTATAGGCTACACCTTC.

The rearrangement uses TRBV10-1 and TRBJ2-2; 9 bases map to TRBD1. CDR3 length: 14 residues. V lost 5 bases to trimming and J lost 5 bases; unmatched junction nucleotides: 3. Germline V gives CDR1 WNHNN, CDR2 SYGVQD (reference sequence). The CDR3 loop is CASSFDRGTGELFF. CDR3 DNA sequence: TGCGCCAGCAGTTTCGACAGGGGGACCGGGGAGCTGTTTTTT.

V is TRBV5-6 and J is TRBJ2-3; D not resolved. This CDR3 has 13 amino acids. V dropped 1 base and J dropped 1 base, with 4 bases sitting between them. Per the germline V gene, CDR1 is SGHDT and CDR2 is YYEEEE. CDR3 sequence (DNA): TGTGCCAGCAGCTTGTGGGGCACAGATACGCAGTATTTT. Protein sequence: CASSLWGTDTQYF.

This clone showed up just a few times. This CDR3 is CASSLGQKYGYTF. The DNA of the CDR3 is TGTGCCAGCAGTTTGGGACAAAAATATGGCTACACCTTC. V is TRBV28 and J is TRBJ1-2; D possibly corresponds to TRBD1 (6 bases). Deletions cut 3 bases from V and 5 bases from J, with 10 bases between. This CDR3 is 13 amino acids long. CDR1 and CDR2 from the germline V gene are MDHEN and SYDVKM.

This clone has just one count. The chain combines TRBV7-8 with TRBJ2-2, with 15 bases lining up with TRBD2. CDR3 size: 17 residues. V lost 5 bases and J lost 7; bases outside the gene matches: 8. CDR1 and CDR2 (germline): SGHVS, FQNEAQ. CDR3 DNA: TGTGCCAGCAGCATGGGACTAGCGGGAGGCTGGGTCGGGGAGCTGTTTTTT. Protein product: CASSMGLAGGWVGELFF.